The rows below give T cell receptor beta chains drawn from one sample of a study of T cells in Graves' hyperthyroidism and ophthalmopathy. TCRdb used MiXCR to reprocess the multiplex PCR reads, holding one entry per CDR3 protein. This sample has roughly 100,000 distinct CDR3 sequences, with 47% found just once. Input material: blood. Every receptor here comes from a man aged 35 to 55 with Graves' hyperthyroidism. Each CDR3 is given with its conserved first and last residue. Each record gives: D gene, clone size, J gene, V gene, CDR3 DNA, CDR3 protein. D genes are given only for firm matches. Some rows have no size entry. The others give once, few or many, or a class for an expanded clone.

>TRBD1|-|TRBJ2-7|TRBV10-2
TGCGCCAGCAGTGAGCTGGACAGGGGCCCCTACGAGCAGTACTTC
CASSELDRGPYEQYF
>TRBD1|many|TRBJ1-4|TRBV12-3/TRBV12-4
TGTGCCAGCAGTTTGGCAGGGGGCGGTGAAAAACTGTTTTTT
CASSLAGGGEKLFF
>-|-|TRBJ2-6|TRBV15
TGTGCCACCAGCATAGAGGGCTCTGGGGCCAACGTCCTGACTTTC
CATSIEGSGANVLTF
>-|-|TRBJ2-3|TRBV9
TGTGCCAGCAGCCCCGGACGGGGAGATACGCAGTATTTT
CASSPGRGDTQYF
>-|many|TRBJ1-5|TRBV12-5
TGTGCTAGTGGTTTGGTGGGTCATCAGCCCCAGCATTTT
CASGLVGHQPQHF
>-|many|TRBJ1-3|TRBV19
TGTGCCAGTAGTAGCTTGCGTCAGCCCGAGATGAGCGGCACCATATATTTT
CASSSLRQPEMSGTIYF
>-|many|TRBJ1-1|TRBV19
TGTGCCAGTAGAGGGGTAGGGGTGAACACTGAAGCTTTCTTT
CASRGVGVNTEAFF
>-|many|TRBJ2-2|TRBV2
TGTGCCAGCAGGGATGGACACCTCACCGGGGAGCTGTTTTTT
CASRDGHLTGELFF
>TRBD2|many|TRBJ2-3|TRBV5-4
TGTGCCAGCAGTTCCGGGACTAGCGGGACCAACACAGATACGCAGTATTTT
CASSSGTSGTNTDTQYF
>TRBD2|many|TRBJ2-2|TRBV7-6
TGTGCCAGCAGCTTAAGGCTAGCGGGAGGACAGAACACCGGGGAGCTGTTTTTT
CASSLRLAGGQNTGELFF
>-|medium-sized|TRBJ1-2|TRBV29-1
TGCAGCGTTGCCATGGCCAGGGAGGGCTACACCTTC
CSVAMAREGYTF
>TRBD1|many|TRBJ2-7|TRBV7-9
TGTGCCAGCAGCCTCAACAGGGGGCGTAGAGACGAGCAGTACTTC
CASSLNRGRRDEQYF
>-|-|TRBJ2-7|TRBV4-2
TGTGCCGGCAGCCCTCTAGGTAGAGGACAAGTCGAGCAGTACTTC
CAGSPLGRGQVEQYF
>-|-|TRBJ2-5|TRBV2
TGTGCCAGCAGTGACGCGAGGGGCGGGGAGACCCAGTACTTC
CASSDARGGETQYF
>-|many|TRBJ2-1|TRBV5-1
TGCGCCAGCAGCTTGGCCGCATTGAGCTCCTACAATGAGCAGTTCTTC
CASSLAALSSYNEQFF
>-|many|TRBJ2-7|TRBV12-3/TRBV12-4
TGTGCCAGCGGGCGGGGATCCTACGAGCAGTACTTC
CASGRGSYEQYF
>-|once|TRBJ2-3|TRBV5-1
TGCGCCAGCAGCTTGGAGCAGCGGGTCCGAGCAGATACGCAGTATTTT
CASSLEQRVRADTQYF
>-|many|TRBJ2-1|TRBV7-6
TGTGCCAGCAGCTTCTTAGGTTCTAACTACAATGAGCAGTTCTTC
CASSFLGSNYNEQFF
>TRBD1|many|TRBJ1-5|TRBV25-1
TGTGCCAGCAGGGAAGACCAGGGGGCGCGATGGGTTCAGCCCCAGCATTTT
CASREDQGARWVQPQHF
>-|many|TRBJ2-7|TRBV6-5
TGTGCCAGCAGTTACAAAAGTCAGGCTGTCTACGAGCAGTACTTC
CASSYKSQAVYEQYF
>-|-|TRBJ2-7|TRBV27
TGTGCCAGCAGTTCTAAGGCTTCCTACGAGCAGTACTTC
CASSSKASYEQYF
>TRBD1|many|TRBJ1-2|TRBV14
TGTGCCAGCAGCCCTCCCGGACAGGCCTTCTATGGCTACACCTTC
CASSPPGQAFYGYTF
>-|once|TRBJ1-2|TRBV29-1
TGCAGCGTTGATGGATCCGGGGGCTATGGCTACACCTTC
CSVDGSGGYGYTF
>-|many|TRBJ2-7|TRBV27
TGTGCCACCCGACGAGACAGTTCCTACGAGCAGTACTTC
CATRRDSSYEQYF
>-|many|TRBJ1-3|TRBV10-2
TGCGCCAGCGGTTACGGGCACCCCGCTTTTCCGAGCTCTGGAAACACCATATATTTT
CASGYGHPAFPSSGNTIYF
>TRBD1|once|TRBJ1-2|TRBV27
TGTGCCAGCAGCTCAACAGGGGGCCGTCTCTATGGCTACACCTTC
CASSSTGGRLYGYTF
>TRBD1|few|TRBJ2-3|TRBV7-2
TGTGCCAGCAGCTCCTTAGACAGGGGGAGAACTAGCACAGATACGCAGTATTTT
CASSSLDRGRTSTDTQYF
>-|many|TRBJ2-7|TRBV5-1
TGCGCCAGCAGCACCGGGACGGGCTACGAGCAGTACTTC
CASSTGTGYEQYF